A selection of T cell receptor beta chains follows, all from one sample in a study of post-analysis software for immune sequencing data. MiXCR, applied by TCRdb to the PCR reads, yields one record per CDR3 protein. Among roughly 600,000 distinct CDR3 sequences, 44% were seen once, and the ten largest hold around 1.7%. Input material: blood. The receptors derive from a girl between 10 and 17 years old with multiple sclerosis. CDR3s include the opening cysteine and the closing phenylalanine or tryptophan. The order of the fields is clone size, D gene, J gene, V gene, CDR3 protein, CDR3 DNA. A D gene is named only where the DNA matches it firmly. Clone size appears in some rows only: once, few, many, or a class for an expanded clone.

clone size: .; D gene: .; J gene: TRBJ2-1; V gene: TRBV5-6; CDR3 protein: CASSPADNEQFF; CDR3 DNA: TGTGCCAGCAGCCCTGCCGACAATGAGCAGTTCTTC
clone size: .; D gene: TRBD2; J gene: TRBJ2-3; V gene: TRBV10-3; CDR3 protein: CAIRREGPDTQYF; CDR3 DNA: TGTGCCATCAGACGGGAGGGCCCAGATACGCAGTATTTT
clone size: .; D gene: TRBD1; J gene: TRBJ2-5; V gene: TRBV20-1; CDR3 protein: CSADRGEKTQYF; CDR3 DNA: TGCAGTGCCGACAGGGGTGAGAAGACCCAGTACTTC
clone size: .; D gene: TRBD1; J gene: TRBJ1-5; V gene: TRBV20-1; CDR3 protein: CSVSRDRRGNQPQHF; CDR3 DNA: TGCAGTGTCTCCCGGGACAGGCGAGGCAATCAGCCCCAGCATTTT
clone size: .; D gene: .; J gene: TRBJ1-2; V gene: TRBV3-1; CDR3 protein: CASSQGGPYGYTF; CDR3 DNA: TGTGCCAGCAGCCAGGGGGGGCCCTATGGCTACACCTTC
clone size: .; D gene: .; J gene: TRBJ2-7; V gene: TRBV6-4; CDR3 protein: CASSGRHKEQYF; CDR3 DNA: TGTGCCAGCAGTGGCCGACACAAAGAGCAGTACTTC
clone size: .; D gene: .; J gene: TRBJ2-7; V gene: TRBV7-2; CDR3 protein: CASSLDQGHSYEQYF; CDR3 DNA: TGTGCCAGCAGCTTGGATCAGGGGCACTCCTACGAGCAGTACTTC
clone size: many; D gene: TRBD2; J gene: TRBJ2-7; V gene: TRBV7-2; CDR3 protein: CASRDGTRSSYEQYF; CDR3 DNA: TGTGCCAGCAGGGATGGGACTAGGAGCTCCTACGAGCAGTACTTC
clone size: few; D gene: .; J gene: TRBJ2-5; V gene: TRBV11-3; CDR3 protein: CASSLEGQTQETQYF; CDR3 DNA: TGTGCCAGCAGCTTAGAAGGCCAGACCCAAGAGACCCAGTACTTC
clone size: few; D gene: .; J gene: TRBJ2-3; V gene: TRBV4-1; CDR3 protein: CASSLPDKGHTDTQYF; CDR3 DNA: TGCGCCAGCAGCCTACCGGACAAAGGGCACACAGATACGCAGTATTTT
clone size: .; D gene: TRBD1; J gene: TRBJ2-2; V gene: TRBV5-6; CDR3 protein: CASSWTGTGDRGELFF; CDR3 DNA: TGTGCCAGCAGCTGGACCGGGACAGGGGACCGGGGGGAGCTGTTTTTT